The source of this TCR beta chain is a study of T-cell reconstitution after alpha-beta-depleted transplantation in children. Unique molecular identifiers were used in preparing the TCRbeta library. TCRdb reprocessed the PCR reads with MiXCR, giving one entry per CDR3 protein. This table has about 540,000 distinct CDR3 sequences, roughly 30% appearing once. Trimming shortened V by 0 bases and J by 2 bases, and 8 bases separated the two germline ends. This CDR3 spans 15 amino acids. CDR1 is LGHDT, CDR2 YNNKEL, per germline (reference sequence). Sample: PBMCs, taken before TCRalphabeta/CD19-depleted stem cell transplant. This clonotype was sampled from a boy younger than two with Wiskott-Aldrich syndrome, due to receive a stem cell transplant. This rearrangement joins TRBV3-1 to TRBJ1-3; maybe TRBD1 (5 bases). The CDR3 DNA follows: TGTGCCAGCAGCCAAGATCAGGGAGCTGGAAACACCATATATTTT. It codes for CASSQDQGAGNTIYF. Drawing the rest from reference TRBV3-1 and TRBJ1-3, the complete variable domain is DTAVSQTPKYLVTQMGNDKSIKCEQNLGHDTMYWYKQDSKKFLKIMFSYNNKELIINETVPNRFSPKSPDKAHLNLHINSLELGDSAVYFCASSQDQGAGNTIYFGEGSWLTVV.